This is a list of T cell receptor beta chains from one sample in a study of regulatory T cells in long-lasting Graves disease. TCRdb fed the multiplex PCR reads into MiXCR, producing one record per CDR3 protein. This table has roughly 360,000 distinct CDR3 sequences, roughly 24% appearing once. The source was peripheral blood mononuclear cells (PBMCs), collected when the disease was refractory, from a patient treated with antithyroid drugs. These TCRs come from a woman between 40 and 55 years old with Graves disease. Both conserved end residues are part of each CDR3. Fields, in order: J gene, CDR3 length, D gene, V gene, clone size, CDR3 protein, CDR3 DNA. D genes are given only for firm matches. Expanded clones get a size class; other rows say once, few or many, or leave the size out.

J: TRBJ1-1; length: 15; D: TRBD1; V: TRBV5-1; size: NA; CDR3: CASSLAGGGLTEAFF; DNA: TGCGCCAGCAGCTTGGCAGGGGGCGGTTTGACTGAAGCTTTCTTT
J: TRBJ2-2; length: 15; D: NA; V: TRBV28; size: many; CDR3: CASSFGFRNTGELFF; DNA: TGTGCCAGCAGTTTTGGCTTCAGGAACACCGGGGAGCTGTTTTTT
J: TRBJ2-7; length: 13; D: TRBD1; V: TRBV27; size: many; CDR3: CASSFMDREEQYF; DNA: TGTGCCAGCAGTTTTATGGACAGGGAAGAGCAGTACTTC
J: TRBJ2-7; length: 12; D: NA; V: TRBV28; size: many; CDR3: CASSLLPYEQYF; DNA: TGTGCCAGCAGTTTACTACCATACGAGCAGTACTTC
J: TRBJ2-2; length: 15; D: TRBD1; V: TRBV30; size: NA; CDR3: CAWWMTGTITGELFF; DNA: TGTGCCTGGTGGATGACAGGGACGATCACCGGGGAGCTGTTTTTT
J: TRBJ2-7; length: 19; D: TRBD2; V: TRBV6-1; size: many; CDR3: CATLNPRSGRATSGYEQYF; DNA: TGTGCCACACTCAACCCCCGAAGCGGGAGGGCCACCTCGGGCTACGAGCAGTACTTC
J: TRBJ1-5; length: 15; D: NA; V: TRBV19; size: few; CDR3: CASSPLRGLNQPQHF; DNA: TGTGCCAGTAGTCCTCTCAGGGGCCTCAATCAGCCCCAGCATTTT
J: TRBJ2-3; length: 14; D: NA; V: TRBV7-8; size: few; CDR3: CASSLSTVLGTQYF; DNA: TGTGCCAGCAGCTTAAGTACGGTGCTAGGTACGCAGTATTTT
J: TRBJ1-6; length: 13; D: NA; V: TRBV2; size: many; CDR3: CASSEYGDSPLHF; DNA: TGTGCCAGCAGTGAATACGGGGATTCACCCCTCCACTTT
J: TRBJ2-7; length: 14; D: TRBD1; V: TRBV28; size: many; CDR3: CASSGTGTGYEQYF; DNA: TGTGCCAGCAGTGGGACAGGGACAGGGTACGAGCAGTACTTC
J: TRBJ2-3; length: 15; D: TRBD1; V: TRBV2; size: NA; CDR3: CASSRQGLPTDTQYF; DNA: TGTGCCAGCAGTAGACAGGGCCTCCCCACAGATACGCAGTATTTT
J: TRBJ1-5; length: 14; D: TRBD1; V: TRBV20-1; size: NA; CDR3: CSVEDRGGNQPQHF; DNA: TGCAGTGTAGAGGACAGGGGAGGAAATCAGCCCCAGCATTTT
J: TRBJ2-7; length: 16; D: NA; V: TRBV7-2; size: many; CDR3: CASTLTDIPSSYEQYF; DNA: TGTGCCAGCACCCTCACGGACATCCCAAGCTCCTACGAGCAGTACTTC
J: TRBJ2-5; length: 14; D: NA; V: TRBV6-1; size: many; CDR3: CASRSGFRRETQYF; DNA: TGTGCCAGCAGATCCGGGTTCCGTAGAGAGACCCAGTACTTC
J: TRBJ2-2; length: 15; D: NA; V: TRBV7-2; size: NA; CDR3: CASSLELFNTGELFF; DNA: TGTGCCAGCAGCTTAGAACTATTTAACACCGGGGAGCTGTTTTTT
J: TRBJ2-1; length: 14; D: NA; V: TRBV7-9; size: few; CDR3: CASSLAQGYNEQFF; DNA: TGTGCCAGCAGCTTAGCCCAGGGTTACAATGAGCAGTTCTTC
J: TRBJ1-5; length: 12; D: NA; V: TRBV3-1; size: many; CDR3: CASSQGGKVLHF; DNA: TGTGCCAGCAGCCAAGGGGGTAAGGTCCTGCATTTT
J: TRBJ1-5; length: 14; D: NA; V: TRBV15; size: few; CDR3: CATSRDGGSQPQHF; DNA: TGTGCCACCAGCAGAGATGGGGGGTCTCAGCCCCAGCATTTT
J: TRBJ2-7; length: 16; D: TRBD2; V: TRBV6-2/TRBV6-3; size: NA; CDR3: CASSYSGGGRAYEQYF; DNA: TGTGCCAGCAGTTACTCGGGCGGCGGGAGGGCCTACGAGCAGTACTTC
J: TRBJ1-5; length: 15; D: NA; V: TRBV28; size: many; CDR3: CASSSLGQGNQPQHF; DNA: TGTGCCAGCAGCTCGTTAGGTCAAGGCAATCAGCCCCAGCATTTT
J: TRBJ2-7; length: 15; D: TRBD1; V: TRBV11-2; size: many; CDR3: CASSTLRDSVNEQYF; DNA: TGTGCCAGCAGCACACTCCGGGACAGCGTTAACGAGCAGTACTTC
J: TRBJ2-6; length: 18; D: NA; V: TRBV6-1; size: few; CDR3: CASSEFVGSHSGANVLTF; DNA: TGTGCCAGCAGTGAATTCGTTGGCAGCCACTCTGGGGCCAACGTCCTGACTTTC
J: TRBJ1-1; length: 15; D: NA; V: TRBV28; size: NA; CDR3: CASGPGYRLNTEAFF; DNA: TGTGCCAGCGGTCCCGGGTATAGGCTGAACACTGAAGCTTTCTTT
J: TRBJ2-5; length: 15; D: NA; V: TRBV6-1; size: many; CDR3: CASSDRRGGQETQYF; DNA: TGTGCCAGCAGTGACCGCAGGGGAGGGCAAGAGACCCAGTACTTC
J: TRBJ2-5; length: 13; D: NA; V: TRBV7-9; size: few; CDR3: CASSFNNGESQYF; DNA: TGTGCCAGCAGCTTCAACAACGGCGAATCACAGTACTTC
J: TRBJ2-7; length: 13; D: NA; V: TRBV6-1; size: many; CDR3: CASSEAGQYEQYF; DNA: TGTGCCAGCAGTGAAGCGGGTCAGTACGAGCAGTACTTC
J: TRBJ1-2; length: 14; D: NA; V: TRBV27; size: NA; CDR3: CASSPSGPNYGYTF; DNA: TGTGCCAGCAGCCCCTCAGGGCCAAACTATGGCTACACCTTC
J: TRBJ1-5; length: 16; D: TRBD1; V: TRBV28; size: many; CDR3: CASSVRGGVSNQPQHF; DNA: TGTGCCAGCAGTGTCAGGGGGGGAGTGAGCAATCAGCCCCAGCATTTT
J: TRBJ2-6; length: 15; D: NA; V: TRBV7-2; size: many; CDR3: CASSFSATGANVLTF; DNA: TGTGCCAGCAGCTTTTCAGCGACTGGGGCCAACGTCCTGACTTTC
J: TRBJ1-1; length: 13; D: NA; V: TRBV19; size: NA; CDR3: CATKRLMNTEAFF; DNA: TGTGCCACCAAACGGCTAATGAACACTGAAGCTTTCTTT
J: TRBJ2-7; length: 15; D: NA; V: TRBV11-2; size: many; CDR3: CASSLGLDRIYEQYF; DNA: TGTGCCAGCAGCTTAGGCCTTGACAGAATCTACGAGCAGTACTTC
J: TRBJ2-7; length: 14; D: NA; V: TRBV9; size: few; CDR3: CASSAGLETAEQYF; DNA: TGTGCCAGCAGCGCAGGTCTAGAAACCGCCGAGCAGTACTTC
J: TRBJ1-4; length: 13; D: NA; V: TRBV7-6; size: NA; CDR3: CASARGWNEKLFF; DNA: TGTGCCAGCGCACGGGGGTGGAATGAAAAACTGTTTTTT
J: TRBJ2-7; length: 16; D: TRBD2; V: TRBV7-9; size: few; CDR3: CASSSTAGTSFYEQYF; DNA: TGTGCCAGCAGCTCGACTGCAGGGACTAGCTTCTACGAGCAGTACTTC
J: TRBJ1-1; length: 15; D: NA; V: TRBV25-1; size: many; CDR3: CASSDRETGVTEAFF; DNA: TGTGCCAGCAGTGATCGGGAGACAGGAGTCACTGAAGCTTTCTTT
J: TRBJ2-7; length: 16; D: TRBD2; V: TRBV6-5; size: NA; CDR3: CASSYDVTSGSYEQYF; DNA: TGTGCCAGCAGTTACGATGTGACTAGCGGGAGTTACGAGCAGTACTTC
J: TRBJ2-7; length: 12; D: TRBD2; V: TRBV29-1; size: many; CDR3: CSVLAGVGEQYF; DNA: TGCAGCGTACTAGCGGGAGTCGGCGAGCAGTACTTC
J: TRBJ2-7; length: 15; D: TRBD2; V: TRBV27; size: many; CDR3: CASSRRLAPVYEQYF; DNA: TGTGCCAGCAGCAGGAGACTAGCCCCCGTCTACGAGCAGTACTTC
J: TRBJ1-1; length: 14; D: NA; V: TRBV3-1; size: many; CDR3: CASSQDWGGTEAFF; DNA: TGTGCCAGCAGCCAAGATTGGGGAGGCACTGAAGCTTTCTTT
J: TRBJ1-1; length: 14; D: TRBD1; V: TRBV20-1; size: few; CDR3: CSARKQGANTEAFF; DNA: TGCAGTGCTAGGAAACAGGGGGCGAACACTGAAGCTTTCTTT
J: TRBJ2-7; length: 13; D: TRBD1; V: TRBV10-3; size: NA; CDR3: CATTGTGIHEQYF; DNA: TGTGCCACGACCGGGACAGGGATACACGAGCAGTACTTC
J: TRBJ2-7; length: 16; D: TRBD2; V: TRBV29-1; size: few; CDR3: CSVEMGLAGGTYEQYF; DNA: TGCAGCGTTGAAATGGGACTAGCGGGTGGAACCTACGAGCAGTACTTC
J: TRBJ2-1; length: 17; D: TRBD2; V: TRBV27; size: few; CDR3: CASSLRGLAGAGNEQFF; DNA: TGTGCCAGCAGTTTAAGGGGACTAGCGGGAGCAGGCAATGAGCAGTTCTTC
J: TRBJ2-7; length: 15; D: NA; V: TRBV3-1; size: NA; CDR3: CASSQGTWGPYEQYF; DNA: TGTGCCAGCAGCCAAGGAACCTGGGGGCCCTACGAGCAGTACTTC
J: TRBJ2-5; length: 10; D: NA; V: TRBV29-1; size: many; CDR3: CSVWRETQYF; DNA: TGCAGCGTGTGGAGAGAGACCCAGTACTTC
J: TRBJ2-2; length: 15; D: NA; V: TRBV10-3; size: NA; CDR3: CAISGRGPNTGELFF; DNA: TGTGCCATCAGTGGCAGGGGCCCGAACACCGGGGAGCTGTTTTTT
J: TRBJ1-3; length: 13; D: NA; V: TRBV28; size: many; CDR3: CASSSGPANTIYF; DNA: TGTGCCAGCAGTTCGGGACCAGCTAACACCATATATTTT
J: TRBJ2-7; length: 14; D: NA; V: TRBV7-6; size: few; CDR3: CASSFGQGDYEQYF; DNA: TGTGCCAGCAGCTTTGGGCAGGGAGACTACGAGCAGTACTTC
J: TRBJ2-3; length: 18; D: TRBD2; V: TRBV5-1; size: NA; CDR3: CASSFLGLAGVKRDTQYF; DNA: TGCGCCAGCAGCTTCTTGGGACTAGCGGGAGTAAAACGGGATACGCAGTATTTT
J: TRBJ2-1; length: 18; D: NA; V: TRBV20-1; size: NA; CDR3: CSARDNRGRGRSNNEQFF; DNA: TGCAGTGCTAGAGATAATCGGGGACGGGGGCGCTCCAACAATGAGCAGTTCTTC
J: TRBJ2-7; length: 14; D: NA; V: TRBV28; size: many; CDR3: CASSPLGPSYEQYF; DNA: TGTGCCAGCAGCCCACTAGGTCCATCCTACGAGCAGTACTTC
J: TRBJ2-5; length: 14; D: TRBD2; V: TRBV2; size: many; CDR3: CASSGSSGRETQYF; DNA: TGTGCCAGCAGTGGGTCCAGCGGGAGGGAGACCCAGTACTTC